This TCR beta chain emerged from a study of blood T cell repertoires in COVID-19. Study-wide background: Researchers got acute and convalescent COVID-19 samples from the United States, Italy and Spain. PBMCs, B-cell-depleted T cells, or T cells provided the cDNA or gDNA that made up the material.

In the original processing: The assay estimated nucleated cells by amplifying reference gene primers. The table came from immunoSEQ multiplex PCR; TCRdb's copy has only in-frame clones and leaves some out. Clone size and V and J calls were adopted from that table, with D and trimming inferred from the DNA. This table holds some 120,000 clones, approximately 80% found once. Unmatched junction bases numbered 5, after V lost 5 bases and J lost 2 bases. The CDR3 is 14 residues long. Looked up from germline, CDR1 is SGHVS and CDR2 is FNYEAQ. This clone was seen only a few times. The sequence was collected from a woman between 50 and 59 years old with acute or convalescent COVID-19. Material for sequencing was peripheral blood. This chain uses TRBV7-6 with TRBJ1-2, with 7 bases fitting TRBD1. The chain's CDR3 is CASSQIQGNYGYTF. The DNA for the CDR3 is TGTGCCAGCAGCCAAATACAGGGGAACTATGGCTACACCTTC. The whole variable domain, remainder taken from reference TRBV7-6 and TRBJ1-2, is GAGVSQSPRYKVTKRGQDVALRCDPISGHVSLYWYRQALGQGPEFLTYFNYEAQQDKSGLPNDRFSAERPEGSISTLTIQRTEQRDSAMYRCASSQIQGNYGYTFGSGTRLTVV.